This T cell receptor (beta chain) derives from a study of Ad26.COV2.S vaccination and SARS-CoV-2 variants. V shed 2 bases, J shed 3 bases, and the junction held 2 bases outside the gene matches. The CDR3 has 14 amino acids. Germline V gene lookup returns CDR1 MNHEY and CDR2 SMNVEV (reference sequence). Indicated treatment: some 20 received Ad26.COV2.S at low or high dose, single or two shots; roughly 5 received placebo; per-sample allocation not given. All samples were drawn on day 63, counting from the first vaccine or placebo injection. Assay: immunoSEQ multiplex PCR; the TCRdb copy retains only in-frame clones and omits some. The data hold about 370,000 clones, with approximately 91% observed a single time.

This chain uses TRBV27 with TRBJ2-7; 9 bases are shared with TRBD1. The source material was peripheral blood, sampled in a trial of Ad26.COV2.S vaccine versus placebo. The receptor comes from a person between 18 and 65 years old who received the Ad26.COV2.S COVID-19 vaccine or a placebo. CDR3 loop: CASSLKDRGYEQYF. For the CDR3, the DNA is TGTGCCAGCAGTTTAAAGGACAGGGGCTACGAGCAGTACTTC.